Given below is one T cell receptor (beta chain) in context. Antigen specificity is unknown. Using immunoSEQ multiplex PCR, the repertoire was profiled, and TCRdb retains in-frame clones only, with some absent. Of about 120,000 clones in the sample, 80% to 90% were seen once. These data belong to a study of T cell responses to AZD1222 COVID-19 vaccine. Looking at the study overall: The analysis combined second doses at about 4 or about 12 weeks.

Study results and limitations: Just five to seven AZD1222 recipients tested seropositive at baseline. Unmutated variant regions are reportedly targeted by nearly half of spike-specific TCRs. With two AZD1222 doses given, Spike-specific TCR breadth and depth both rose.

This CDR3 comprises 15 residues. Germline values: CDR1 WSHSY, CDR2 SAAADI. Trimming took off 2 bases at V and 2 bases at J, with 13 bases between the two ends. The origin of this receptor is an adult in good health. Sequencing was performed on peripheral blood, taken on day 0 of AZD1222 vaccination. The chain links TRBV10-2 to TRBJ2-7; possible D gene TRBD1, 5 bases. CDR3 coding DNA: TGCGCCAGCAGTGAGCCATGGACGGACACCTACGAGCAGTACTTC. Its protein is CASSEPWTDTYEQYF.